This T cell receptor beta chain comes out of a study of blood T cell repertoires in COVID-19. About the study: The United States, Italy and Spain were the sources of the acute and convalescent COVID-19 samples. The analysed material was cDNA or gDNA that came from T cells, B-cell-depleted T cells, or PBMCs.

Trimming took 0 bases from V and 8 from J; bases not matched to a gene: 9. From germline, CDR1 is SEHNR and CDR2 FQNEAQ (reference sequence). This CDR3 is built from 16 residues. Original data processing: Nucleated cell number was recorded as an estimate derived from reference gene primer amplification. Some clones are missing from TCRdb's copy, which holds only in-frame ones; the method was immunoSEQ multiplex PCR. The DNA gave D and trimming, while V, J and clone size come from that table. The table records around 26,000 clones, around nine tenths of them present only once. The source material was peripheral blood. The TCR originated in a human donor with active COVID-19. The donor label of this sample is uncertain. The V and J genes are TRBV7-9 and TRBJ1-4; TRBD1 agrees at 7 bases. The CDR3 coding sequence is TGTGCCAGCAGCTTAGCCGACAGGGCGGGAGGAGAAAAACTGTTTTTT. Translated: CASSLADRAGGEKLFF.